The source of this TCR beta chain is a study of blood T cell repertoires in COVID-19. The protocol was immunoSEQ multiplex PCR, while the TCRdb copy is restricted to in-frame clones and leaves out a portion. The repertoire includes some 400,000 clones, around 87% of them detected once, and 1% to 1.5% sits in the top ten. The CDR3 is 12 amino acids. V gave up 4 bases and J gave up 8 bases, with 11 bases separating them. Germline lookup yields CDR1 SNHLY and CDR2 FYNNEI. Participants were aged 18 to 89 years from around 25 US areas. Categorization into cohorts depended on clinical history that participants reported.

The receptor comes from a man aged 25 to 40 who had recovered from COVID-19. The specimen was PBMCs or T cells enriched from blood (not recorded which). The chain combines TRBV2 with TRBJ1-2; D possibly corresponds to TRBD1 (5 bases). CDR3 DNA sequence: TGTGCCAGCAGTGTGGCAGGGCGGGGCTACACCTTC. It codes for CASSVAGRGYTF.